The clone carrying this TCR beta chain was recorded many times. The antigen remains undetermined. This sample was included in a study of early T cells in non-severe SARS-CoV-2 infection. Study at large: The sequenced material was bulk RNA from unsorted whole blood, and its chains were unpaired.

General observations from the study: In VDJdb matching, anti-spike CD8 responses were favored while private and CD4 specificities went missing.

The CDR3 extends over 13 amino acids. V dropped 2 bases and J dropped 6 bases, with 10 bases sitting between them. Unique molecular identifiers were affixed to single, distinct cDNA molecules. MiXCR, applied by TCRdb to the 5' RACE reads, yields one record per CDR3 protein. Of about 38,000 distinct CDR3 sequences in the sample, under 5% were seen once. The genes are TRBV12-3 or TRBV12-4 and TRBJ1-1, with D maybe TRBD1 (6 bases). The source is an adult who was a healthcare worker with PCR-confirmed SARS-CoV-2 infection or an uninfected control (not recorded which). The sequenced sample was whole blood. CDR3 protein: CASSLRRQAEAFF. CDR3 DNA: TGTGCCAGCAGTTTACGGCGACAGGCTGAAGCTTTCTTT.